This T cell receptor (beta chain) came from a study of blood T cell repertoires in COVID-19 (dated by TCRdb to the early 2020s). Turning to the overall study: The collaborator samples originated in the United States, Italy and Spain and spanned the acute and convalescent phases of COVID-19. The material from the prospective study consisted of cDNA or gDNA derived from T cells, B-cell-depleted T cells, or PBMCs. The dataset comprised deeply sampled blood TCRbeta repertoires from subjects exposed to, actively infected with, or recovered from COVID-19. The repertoires were made available in a free public database intended to serve as a resource for research on the immune response to SARS-CoV-2. Samples came from the ongoing ImmuneRACE study (first 160 participants) plus 1,254 subjects from 6 global collaborators. Nearly every sample came with metadata listing a de-identified subject ID, COVID-19 status, age in years and sex. Where available, HLA class I and class II types were obtained from metadata supplied by the sample provider rather than from assay-based typing. Study-wide conclusions, independent of this receptor: How much clinical and demographic metadata was included differed by source and by participant, and the metadata was provided uncurated.

In Seattle, one collaborating source enrolled patients while the infection was active and tracked those patients longitudinally over the course of disease. Whole blood was collected in K2EDTA tubes by collaborating institutions according to the institutions' own protocols. For TCRbeta analysis, collaborators shipped samples as frozen whole blood, isolated PBMCs, or DNA extracted from either of those sample types. The CDR3 runs 14 amino acids, cysteine and phenylalanine included. Only the CDR3 portion is preserved as DNA: 42 bases, with reading frame beginning at the first base. The germline V gene (reference sequence) yields SSHAT for CDR1 and FNYEAQ for CDR2. V loses 6 bases, J loses 9 bases, and the germline ends lie 17 bases apart. This clone was seen just once. Its antigen remains undetermined. One base away there is no much larger clone; base qualities are not given. The immunoSEQ Assay, a bias-controlled multiplex PCR, was used to amplify TCRbeta CDR3 regions from genomic DNA. As for how the authors treated the data: The number of nucleated cells in each sample was estimated by amplification of reference gene primers within the assay. To quantify the absolute abundance of each unique TCRbeta CDR3 rearrangement, sequence reads were collapsed and filtered. For each sample, productive Simpson clonality was calculated by taking the square root of Simpson's diversity index across productive rearrangements. The source is immuneACCESS, and TCRdb retained only in-frame sequences with V and J called. Part of the clones is not carried over; for the studies checked, unresolved V genes explain less than half of this, and the remainder is unexplained. D and trimming come from the DNA, and the V and J calls and clone size come from that table. The sample yields over 450,000 clones; less than 90% were counted once. The ten top clones hold roughly 8% of the sample.

The sample taken for sequencing was peripheral blood. The V and J genes are TRBV7-7 and TRBJ2-2, with a weak D call of TRBD1 (5 bases match). The sequence derives from a woman between 45 and 65 years old with COVID-19, enrolled during active disease. The CDR3 reads as follows: CASSRTQGSRELFF. At the DNA level, the sequence is TGTGCCAGCAGTCGCACCCAGGGTTCCCGGGAGCTGTTTTTT. With all but the CDR3 taken from the reference TRBV7-7 and TRBJ2-2 genes, the full variable domain is: GAGVSQSPRYKVTKRGQDVTLRCDPISSHATLYWYQQALGQGPEFLTYFNYEAQPDKSGLPSDRFSAERPEGSISTLTIQRTEQRDSAMYRCASSRTQGSRELFFGEGSRLTVL.